This T cell receptor (beta chain) emerged from a study of cytomegalovirus exposure and HLA in healthy donors. The CDR3 has 16 amino acids. Per germline, CDR1 LNHDA and CDR2 SQIVND (reference sequence). The V end was cut by 0 bases, the J end by 1 base, with 10 bases between. PCR used 60 Vbeta primers and 13 Jbeta primers. In the original analysis: As a later analysis found, there were tens of millions of unique TCR beta chains, of which about 10 million were shared. Measured with immunoSEQ multiplex PCR; TCRdb has only the in-frame clones, and not every one. Clone size and the V and J calls come from that table; the DNA yielded D and trimming. The sample gives 170,000 or so clones, about 80% of which show up once; 0.65% to 0.75% is in the top ten.

The sequence was collected from a boy between 5 and 17 years old in good health and CMV-seronegative. Sequencing was done on a sample of PBMCs. The V call is TRBV19, the J call TRBJ1-5; tentative D call: TRBD1 (6 bases). This CDR3 is CASSIDHRASNQPQHF. The CDR3 coding sequence is TGTGCCAGTAGTATAGATCACAGGGCCAGCAATCAGCCCCAGCATTTT. The full variable domain, rest sourced from reference TRBV19 and TRBJ1-5, is DGGITQSPKYLFRKEGQNVTLSCEQNLNHDAMYWYRQDPGQGLRLIYYSQIVNDFQKGDIAEGYSVSREKKESFPLTVTSAQKNPTAFYLCASSIDHRASNQPQHFGDGTRLSIL.